A selection of T cell receptor beta chains follows, all from one sample in a study of control samples from healthy donors and cancer patients. Libraries were prepared by immunoSEQ multiplex PCR; TCRdb keeps only in-frame clonotypes and omits some of them. The sample lists approximately 170,000 clones, 90% to 95% occurring once. Sample: blood. Source of these receptors: a woman between 55 and 75 years old in good health. Each CDR3 is given with its conserved first and last residue. A D gene is named only where the DNA matches it firmly. The size of a clone is reported for some rows only, either as once, few or many, or as a class for expanded clones.

j_call clone_size v_call d_call cdr3_aa cdr3_nt
TRBJ2-1 - TRBV21-1 - CASSRGTGGSYNEQFF TGTGCCAGCAGCAGGGGGACAGGGGGTTCCTACAATGAGCAGTTCTTC
TRBJ1-5 - TRBV7-9 TRBD1 CASSPTGDARPQHF TGTGCCAGCAGCCCAACAGGGGACGCCCGGCCCCAGCATTTT
TRBJ2-3 - TRBV7-9 - CASRSQTDTQYF TGTGCCAGCCGCTCTCAAACAGATACGCAGTATTTT
TRBJ1-2 - TRBV12-3/TRBV12-4 - CASSPGTAYGYTF TGTGCCAGCAGTCCCGGGACCGCTTATGGCTACACCTTC
TRBJ2-7 - TRBV9 TRBD2 CASSVGGYSYEQYF TGTGCCAGCAGCGTGGGGGGGTACTCCTACGAGCAGTACTTC
TRBJ1-6 - TRBV10-3 - CAAGQLNSPLHF TGTGCCGCAGGACAGCTTAATTCACCCCTCCACTTT
TRBJ1-2 - TRBV10-3 TRBD1 CAISDGVPRDRGLKGYTF TGTGCCATCAGTGACGGGGTACCTAGGGACAGGGGGCTGAAAGGCTACACCTTC
TRBJ2-3 - TRBV3-1/TRBV3-2 - CASSEKSTDTQYF TGTGCCAGCAGCGAAAAAAGCACAGATACGCAGTATTTT
TRBJ2-1 - TRBV10-3 - CAISGGASSYNEQFF TGTGCCATCAGTGGCGGGGCCAGCTCCTACAATGAGCAGTTCTTC
TRBJ2-7 - TRBV6-2/TRBV6-3 - CASSYWRGSYEQYF TGTGCCAGCAGTTATTGGAGAGGGTCCTACGAGCAGTACTTC
TRBJ1-2 - TRBV25-1 TRBD1 CASSERSFGQDYGYTF TGTGCCAGCAGTGAACGGTCGTTTGGACAGGACTATGGCTACACCTTC
TRBJ1-3 - TRBV2 - CASRAYGNTIYF TGTGCCAGCAGAGCCTACGGAAACACCATATATTTT
TRBJ2-5 - TRBV4-1 - CASTPGGPRETQYF TGCGCCAGCACCCCCGGTGGGCCGAGGGAGACCCAGTACTTC
TRBJ2-5 once TRBV7-8 TRBD1 CASSRDRSETQYF TGTGCCAGCAGCCGGGACAGGTCAGAGACCCAGTACTTC